A single sample gave rise to the 26 T cell receptor beta chains below, sequenced in a study of spatial heterogeneity in lung cancer. Study results and limitations: Tumors with more nonsynonymous mutations had more expanded intratumoral alpha and beta TCRs.

These TCRs are of unknown antigen specificity. The time point was: sample taken at primary tumor resection. TCRdb itself ran the 5' RACE reads through MiXCR, one entry per CDR3 protein. This table holds 5,500 to 8,500 distinct CDR3 sequences, about 14% found once. This material consisted of lung tumor tissue, taken at surgery. These receptors all stem from a male donor with early-stage non-small cell lung cancer.

This clonotype occurred many times. The CDR3 DNA follows: TGTGCCAGCAGCTTGACCCCGACGTCCACAGATACGCAGTATTTT. Translated, it gives CASSLTPTSTDTQYF. The chain recombines TRBV5-5 with TRBJ2-3; no clear D. In germline, CDR1 is SGHKS, CDR2 YYEKEE (reference sequence). CDR3 size: 15 residues. V shed 1 base and J shed 2 bases, with 11 bases lying between them.

This clonotype is classed as medium-sized (0.01 to 0.1%). The J gene is TRBJ1-1, the V gene TRBV29-1; perhaps TRBD1 as D (5 bases). The germline V gene encodes CDR1 SQVTM and CDR2 ANQGSEA. The V end lost 4 bases, the J end lost 5 bases, and 17 bases lay between the germline ends. This CDR3 spans 14 amino acids. CDR3 sequence reads: CSVAAQGEGTEAFF. CDR3 nucleotide sequence: TGCAGCGTTGCCGCCCAGGGTGAGGGAACTGAAGCTTTCTTT.

The table lists this clonotype with many counts. The V and J genes are TRBV11-1 and TRBJ1-1, with 7 bases fitting TRBD1. Germline loops: CDR1 SGHAT, CDR2 FQDESV (reference sequence). With V trimmed by 3 bases and J by 3 bases, 1 base remained unmatched. There are 13 residues in the CDR3. CDR3 sequence: CASSFDRDTEAFF. The CDR3 DNA reads TGTGCCAGCAGCTTCGACAGGGACACTGAAGCTTTCTTT.

By sample fraction, this clonotype is large (0.1 to 1%). The chain combines TRBV20-1 with TRBJ2-1; 14 nucleotides line up with TRBD2. Trimming at V came to 2 bases and at J to 12 bases, leaving 9 bases not matched to a gene. Germline CDR1 is DFQATT and CDR2 is SNEGSKA (reference sequence). The CDR3 is 15 residues long. CDR3 protein: CSARTGTSGSPGQFF. CDR3 nucleotide sequence: TGCAGTGCTAGAACCGGGACTAGCGGGAGTCCGGGGCAGTTCTTC.

The rearrangement links TRBV20-1 to TRBJ1-6; D uncertain. The CDR3 spans 13 residues. The V gene lost 2 bases and the J gene lost 7 bases, with 9 bases spanning the gap. CDR1 is DFQATT and CDR2 is SNEGSKA in the germline V gene (reference sequence). CDR3 in DNA: TGCAGTGCTAGAAAACAGAGGAATTCACCCCTCCACTTT. This codes for CSARKQRNSPLHF.

This clonotype ranks as medium-sized. This chain links TRBV5-1 with TRBJ1-4; D unresolved. The CDR3 loop spans 15 amino acids. From germline, CDR1 is SGHRS and CDR2 YFSETQ. V gave up 3 bases and J gave up 0 bases, with 9 bases separating them. Written as DNA, the CDR3 is TGCGCCAGCAGCTCCGGGGATTCAACTAATGAAAAACTGTTTTTT. This gives the protein CASSSGDSTNEKLFF.

The chain has TRBV19 and TRBJ2-2; tentatively, D is TRBD1 (6 bases). The germline gives CDR1 LNHDA, CDR2 SQIVND (reference sequence). This CDR3 comprises 15 residues. The V gene lost 7 bases and the J gene lost 2 bases, with 14 bases spanning the gap. CDR3 in DNA: TGTGCCAGTACCCCGGGACACCCAAACACCGGGGAGCTGTTTTTT. This translates into CASTPGHPNTGELFF.

This clonotype is a singleton in its sample. This chain uses TRBV6-5 with TRBJ2-5; D uncertain. CDR1 and CDR2 (germline): MNHEY, SVGAGI. The V end was cut by 0 bases, the J end by 7 bases, with 12 bases between. This CDR3 has 14 amino acids. CDR3: CASSYSGSWATQYF. In nucleotides, the CDR3 is TGTGCCAGCAGTTACTCGGGCAGTTGGGCGACCCAGTACTTC.

This clonotype is medium-sized within its sample. The chain recombines TRBV28 with TRBJ2-3; 10 bases agree with TRBD2. The CDR3 is made up of 16 amino acids. The V and J ends lost 3 bases and 8 bases, in that order; junction bases with no gene match: 11. From germline, CDR1 is MDHEN and CDR2 SYDVKM. The chain's CDR3 is CASSFRLAGDGGTQYF. CDR3 DNA: TGTGCCAGCAGTTTCAGGCTAGCGGGGGATGGAGGTACGCAGTATTTT.

By its share, this clonotype is medium-sized (0.01 to 0.1%). This sequence joins TRBV7-8 and TRBJ2-7, with D possibly TRBD1 on 5 matching bases. This CDR3 has 13 amino acids. Germline-derived CDR1 and CDR2 are SGHVS and FQNEAQ. V shed 3 bases and J shed 3 bases, with 9 bases lying between them. CDR3 DNA sequence: TGTGCCAGCAGCTTGACCAGGGACTACGAGCAGTACGTC. This gives the protein CASSLTRDYEQYV.

This clonotype was recorded at least ten times. The rearrangement joins TRBV20-1 to TRBJ1-4, with D perhaps matching TRBD1 (5 bases). The V gene lost 0 bases and the J gene lost 4 bases, with 15 bases spanning the gap. Germline V gene lookup returns CDR1 DFQATT and CDR2 SNEGSKA (reference sequence). The CDR3 spans 16 residues. CDR3 coding DNA: TGCAGTGCTAGAGATGGGGGGACGGCCCGTAATGAAAAACTGTTTTTT. Protein sequence: CSARDGGTARNEKLFF.

This clonotype was recorded many times. The chain recombines TRBV9 with TRBJ1-1; D might be TRBD1 (6 bases). The CDR3 runs to 14 residues. Germline V gene lookup returns CDR1 SGDLS and CDR2 YYNGEE. V was shortened by 0 bases and J by 3 bases, with 9 bases between the two germline ends. CDR3 sequence reads: CASSVDRVDTEAFF. CDR3 nucleotide sequence: TGTGCCAGCAGCGTAGACAGGGTTGACACTGAAGCTTTCTTT.

The chain uses TRBV5-4 and TRBJ1-6; D unresolved. Trimming left V 4 bases short and J 5 bases short, with 10 bases between. Germline CDR1 and CDR2: SGHNT and YYREEE (reference sequence). This CDR3 region has 14 residues. In DNA form, the CDR3 reads TGTGCCAGCAGCCGAACAGATAATAATTCACCCCTCCACTTT. Amino acid sequence: CASSRTDNNSPLHF.

By share, this clonotype ranks as medium-sized. The chain carries TRBV12-3 or TRBV12-4 and TRBJ1-1; D gene uncertain. The CDR3 spans 14 residues. Trimming left V 2 bases short and J 2 bases short, with 9 bases between. The CDR3 is CASSLQAGNTEAFF. As DNA, the CDR3 is TGTGCCAGCAGTTTACAGGCGGGAAACACTGAAGCTTTCTTT.

This clonotype came up many times. V is TRBV6-1 and J is TRBJ1-2; D may be TRBD1 (5 bases). Germline CDR1 MNHNS, CDR2 SASEGT. This CDR3 comprises 11 residues. Trimming cost V 8 bases and J 8 bases, with 12 bases left between them. The CDR3 DNA reads TGTGCCAGCGGGGCAGGCTTGGGCTACACCTTC. Encoded protein: CASGAGLGYTF.

Many counts were recorded for this clonotype. The V and J genes are TRBV29-1 and TRBJ2-3; D gene ambiguous. CDR3 length equals 11 residues. V was clipped by 7 bases and J by 4 bases, with 9 bases between them. Germline V gives CDR1 SQVTM, CDR2 ANQGSEA. The chain's CDR3 is CSASQSDTQYF. Written as DNA, the CDR3 is TGCAGCGCCTCACAGTCAGATACGCAGTATTTT.

The CDR3 is CASSLAGTDYGYTF. The CDR3 nucleotides read TGTGCCAGCAGCTTAGCCGGGACAGACTATGGCTACACCTTC. The chain links TRBV7-2 to TRBJ1-2; 7 nucleotides agree with TRBD1. J was trimmed by 3 bases and V by 0 bases; bases with no gene match: 1. CDR1 and CDR2 (germline): SGHTA, FQGNSA. The CDR3 is 14 residues long.

The J gene is TRBJ1-2, the V gene TRBV6-1; D call uncertain. Germline-derived CDR1 and CDR2 are MNHNS and SASEGT. V lost 3 bases, J lost 4 bases, and 9 bases lay in between. The CDR3 is 13 amino acids. CDR3 sequence: CASSEDGLYGYTF. CDR3 DNA: TGTGCCAGCAGTGAGGACGGACTCTATGGCTACACCTTC.

The sample holds many counts of this clonotype. This chain links TRBV27 with TRBJ2-7; D is undetermined. CDR3 length equals 18 residues. Germline V gene sequence: CDR1 MNHEY, CDR2 SMNVEV (reference sequence). With 0 bases removed from V and 2 bases from J, the gap between germline ends came to 20 bases. CDR3: CASSLSVDFPNLPYEQYV. In DNA form, the CDR3 reads TGTGCCAGCAGTTTATCGGTGGATTTCCCAAATCTTCCCTACGAGCAGTACGTC.

This clonotype was counted at least ten times. The chain recombines TRBV7-8 with TRBJ2-2; 9 bases fit TRBD1. CDR3 length equals 17 residues. The J segment lost 5 bases and the V segment lost 4 bases, leaving 11 bases of the junction unmatched. CDR1 and CDR2 (germline): SGHVS, FQNEAQ. CDR3 protein: CASSSNRDRVLTGELFF. The CDR3 bases are TGTGCCAGCAGCTCTAATCGGGACAGGGTACTGACCGGGGAGCTGTTTTTT.

The sample holds many counts of this clonotype. The chain recombines TRBV29-1 with TRBJ1-2, with 8 bases fitting TRBD1. Germline CDR1 is SQVTM and CDR2 is ANQGSEA. The CDR3 contains 16 residues. V trimming: 0 bases; J trimming: 2 bases; junction bases outside the gene matches: 8. The CDR3 sequence: CSVEDTMTGVNYGYTF. The CDR3 region has the DNA TGCAGCGTTGAAGATACGATGACAGGGGTCAACTATGGCTACACCTTC.

The chain joins TRBV20-1 to TRBJ2-3, with 10 bases fitting TRBD2. The germline CDR1 and CDR2 sequences are DFQATT and SNEGSKA (reference sequence). With 0 bases clipped from V and 2 bases from J, the junction kept 5 bases outside the gene matches. The CDR3 spans 16 residues. The DNA of the CDR3 is TGCAGTGCTAGAGATCCACTAGCGGGGTTCACAGATACGCAGTATTTT. Protein product: CSARDPLAGFTDTQYF.

This clonotype was counted at least ten times. V usage is TRBV28 and J usage is TRBJ2-3; D possibly corresponds to TRBD1 (5 bases). Per the germline V gene, CDR1 is MDHEN and CDR2 is SYDVKM. Between the trimmed V and J ends, which lost 8 bases and 2 bases, there was a span of 11 bases. This CDR3 comprises 13 residues. The DNA for the CDR3 is TGTGCCAGCGACGACAGAAACACAGATACGCAGTATTTT. This translates into CASDDRNTDTQYF.

This clonotype is medium-sized. The chain has TRBV2 and TRBJ1-6; D remains ambiguous. CDR3 length equals 14 residues. Trimming left V 6 bases short and J 6 bases short, with 12 bases between. Germline CDR1 and CDR2: SNHLY and FYNNEI. The CDR3 reads CASRNQAVNSPLHF. CDR3 bases: TGTGCCAGCAGGAACCAGGCTGTTAATTCACCCCTCCACTTT. The whole variable domain, filled in from reference TRBV2 and TRBJ1-6, reads EPEVTQTPSHQVTQMGQEVILRCVPISNHLYFYWYRQILGQKVEFLVSFYNNEISEKSEIFDDQFSVERPDGSNFTLKIRSTKLEDSAMYFCASRNQAVNSPLHFGNGTRLTVT.

The CDR3 is CSARAGLATDTQYF. The DNA of the CDR3 is TGCAGTGCTAGAGCCGGGCTAGCCACAGATACGCAGTATTTT. The V and J genes are TRBV20-1 and TRBJ2-3, with D maybe TRBD2 (5 bases). V was cut by 1 base and J by 2 bases, with 10 bases left in between. CDR1 and CDR2 from the germline V gene are DFQATT and SNEGSKA (reference sequence). The CDR3 is 14 amino acids.

Ten or more counts support this clonotype. V gene TRBV20-1 combines with J gene TRBJ2-7, with a weak D call TRBD1 (6 bases). The CDR3 has 14 amino acids. Looked up from germline, CDR1 is DFQATT and CDR2 is SNEGSKA (reference sequence). V was cut by 5 bases and J by 3 bases, with 17 bases left in between. In DNA, the CDR3 is TGCAGTGCTGGCGAAGGGGGAGTGAGCTACGAGCAGTACTTC. Protein sequence: CSAGEGGVSYEQYF.